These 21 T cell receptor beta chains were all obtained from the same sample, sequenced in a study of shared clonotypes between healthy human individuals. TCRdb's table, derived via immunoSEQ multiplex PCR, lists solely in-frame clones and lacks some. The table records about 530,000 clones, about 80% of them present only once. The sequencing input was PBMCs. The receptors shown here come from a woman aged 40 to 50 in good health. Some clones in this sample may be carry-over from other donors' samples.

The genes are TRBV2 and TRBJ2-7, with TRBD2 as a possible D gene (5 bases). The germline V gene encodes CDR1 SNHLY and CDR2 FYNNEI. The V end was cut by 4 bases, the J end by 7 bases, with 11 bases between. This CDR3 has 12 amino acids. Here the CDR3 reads CASSASKVEQYF. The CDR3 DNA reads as TGTGCCAGCAGTGCTAGCAAGGTGGAGCAGTACTTC.

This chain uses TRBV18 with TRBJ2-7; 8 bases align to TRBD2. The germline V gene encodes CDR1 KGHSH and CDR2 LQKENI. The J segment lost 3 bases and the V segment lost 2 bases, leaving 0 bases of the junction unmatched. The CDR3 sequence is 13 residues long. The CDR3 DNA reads TGTGCCAGCTCACCAACTAGCGGCTACGAGCAGTACTTC. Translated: CASSPTSGYEQYF.

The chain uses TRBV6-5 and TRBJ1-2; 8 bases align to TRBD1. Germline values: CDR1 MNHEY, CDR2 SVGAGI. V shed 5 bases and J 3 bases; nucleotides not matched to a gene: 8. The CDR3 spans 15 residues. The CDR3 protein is CASSPRTGSDYGYTF. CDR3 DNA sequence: TGTGCCAGCAGTCCCCGGACAGGGTCTGACTATGGCTACACCTTC.

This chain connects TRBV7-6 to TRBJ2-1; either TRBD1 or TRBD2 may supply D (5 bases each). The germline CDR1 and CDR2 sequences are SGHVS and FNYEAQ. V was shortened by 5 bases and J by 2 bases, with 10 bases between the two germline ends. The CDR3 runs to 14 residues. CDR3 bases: TGTGCCAGCAGCAAGGGACCGGCCTACAATGAGCAGTTCTTC. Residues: CASSKGPAYNEQFF.

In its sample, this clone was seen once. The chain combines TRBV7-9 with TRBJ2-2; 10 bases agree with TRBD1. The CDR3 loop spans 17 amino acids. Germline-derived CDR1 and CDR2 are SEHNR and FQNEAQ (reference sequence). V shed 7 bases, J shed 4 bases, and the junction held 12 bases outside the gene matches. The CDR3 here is CASISSGGTGVTGELFF. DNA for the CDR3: TGTGCCAGCATCTCTAGTGGAGGGACAGGGGTCACCGGGGAGCTGTTTTTT.

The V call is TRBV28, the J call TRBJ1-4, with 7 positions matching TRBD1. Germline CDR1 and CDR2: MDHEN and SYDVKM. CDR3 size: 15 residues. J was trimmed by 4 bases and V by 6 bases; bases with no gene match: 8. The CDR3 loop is CASSPTGKGNEKLFF. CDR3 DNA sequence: TGTGCCAGCAGCCCGACAGGGAAGGGTAATGAAAAACTGTTTTTT. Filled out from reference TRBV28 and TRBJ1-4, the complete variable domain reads DVKVTQSSRYLVKRTGEKVFLECVQDMDHENMFWYRQDPGLGLRLIYFSYDVKMKEKGDIPEGYSVSREKKERFSLILESASTNQTSMYLCASSPTGKGNEKLFFGSGTQLSVL.

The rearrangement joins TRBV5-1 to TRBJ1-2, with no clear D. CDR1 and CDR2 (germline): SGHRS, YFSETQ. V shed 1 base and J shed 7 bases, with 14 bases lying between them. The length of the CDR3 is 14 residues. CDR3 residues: CASSLSIWESGYTF. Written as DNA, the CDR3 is TGCGCCAGCAGCTTGTCAATCTGGGAAAGTGGCTACACCTTC.

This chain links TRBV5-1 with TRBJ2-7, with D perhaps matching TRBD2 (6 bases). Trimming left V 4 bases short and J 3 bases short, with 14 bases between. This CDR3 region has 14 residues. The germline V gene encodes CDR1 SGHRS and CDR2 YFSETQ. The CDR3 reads CASSIQGGGYEQYF. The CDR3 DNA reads TGCGCCAGCAGCATCCAGGGAGGTGGCTACGAGCAGTACTTC.

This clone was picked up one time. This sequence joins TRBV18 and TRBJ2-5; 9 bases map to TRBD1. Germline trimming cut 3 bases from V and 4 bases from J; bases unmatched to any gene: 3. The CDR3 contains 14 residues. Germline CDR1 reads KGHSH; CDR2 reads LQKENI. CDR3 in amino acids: CASSPQDRGETQYF. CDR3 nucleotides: TGTGCCAGCTCACCGCAGGACAGGGGAGAGACCCAGTACTTC.

The CDR3 bases are TGTGCCAGCAGTTTATTGGCCAGGACAAGCTACGAGCAGTACTTC. It specifies CASSLLARTSYEQYF. The J gene is TRBJ2-7, the V gene TRBV27; tentative D call: TRBD1 (5 bases). The V end was cut by 1 base, the J end by 3 bases, with 13 bases between. Germline V gives CDR1 MNHEY, CDR2 SMNVEV (reference sequence). This CDR3 has 15 amino acids.

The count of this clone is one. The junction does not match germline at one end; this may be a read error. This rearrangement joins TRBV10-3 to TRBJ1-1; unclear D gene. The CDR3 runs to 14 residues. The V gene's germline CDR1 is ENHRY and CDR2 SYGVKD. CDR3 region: CASSEPDGNTEAFF. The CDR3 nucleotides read TGTGCCAGCAGTGAACCAGACGGGAACACTGAAGCTTTCTTT.

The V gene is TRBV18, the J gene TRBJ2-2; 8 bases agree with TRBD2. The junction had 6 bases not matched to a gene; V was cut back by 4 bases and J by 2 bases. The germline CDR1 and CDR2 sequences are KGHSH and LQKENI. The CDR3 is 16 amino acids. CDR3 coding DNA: TGTGCCAGCTCACTTTCCGGACTAGCCAACACCGGGGAGCTGTTTTTT. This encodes CASSLSGLANTGELFF.

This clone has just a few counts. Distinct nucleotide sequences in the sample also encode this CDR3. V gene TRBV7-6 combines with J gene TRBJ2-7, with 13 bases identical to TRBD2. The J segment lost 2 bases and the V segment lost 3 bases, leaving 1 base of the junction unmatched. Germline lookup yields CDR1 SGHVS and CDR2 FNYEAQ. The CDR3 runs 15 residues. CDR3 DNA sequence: TGTGCCAGCAGCTTGGGGACTAGCGGGACCTACGAGCAGTACTTC. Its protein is CASSLGTSGTYEQYF.

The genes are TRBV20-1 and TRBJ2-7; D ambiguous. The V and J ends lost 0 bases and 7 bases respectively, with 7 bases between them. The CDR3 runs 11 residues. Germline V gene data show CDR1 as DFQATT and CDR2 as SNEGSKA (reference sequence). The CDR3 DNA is TGCAGTGCTAGAGAAAGAAGTGAGCAGTACTTC. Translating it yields CSARERSEQYF.

CDR3 residues: CASSQDLGAGGRNEQFF. In nucleotides, the CDR3 is TGCGCCAGCAGCCAAGATCTAGGCGCGGGAGGCCGAAATGAGCAGTTCTTC. The gene calls are TRBV4-1 and TRBJ2-1; 8 bases agree with TRBD2. Germline V gene lookup returns CDR1 MGHRA and CDR2 YSYEKL. The junction had 11 bases not matched to a gene; V was cut back by 0 bases and J by 7 bases. The CDR3 is made up of 17 amino acids.

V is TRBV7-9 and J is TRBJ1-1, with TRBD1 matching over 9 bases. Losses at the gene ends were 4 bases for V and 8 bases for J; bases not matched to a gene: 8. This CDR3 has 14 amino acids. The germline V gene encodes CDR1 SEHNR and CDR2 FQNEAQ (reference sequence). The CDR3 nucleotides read TGTGCCAGCAGCTCACAACAGGGGGCTTCGGAAGCTTTCTTT. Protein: CASSSQQGASEAFF.

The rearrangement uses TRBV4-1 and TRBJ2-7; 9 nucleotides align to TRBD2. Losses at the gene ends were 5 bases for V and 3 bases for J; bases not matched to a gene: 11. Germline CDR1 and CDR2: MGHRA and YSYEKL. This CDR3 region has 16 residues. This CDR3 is CASSFTSGPSHYEQYF. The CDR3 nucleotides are TGCGCCAGCAGCTTTACTAGCGGGCCATCCCACTACGAGCAGTACTTC.

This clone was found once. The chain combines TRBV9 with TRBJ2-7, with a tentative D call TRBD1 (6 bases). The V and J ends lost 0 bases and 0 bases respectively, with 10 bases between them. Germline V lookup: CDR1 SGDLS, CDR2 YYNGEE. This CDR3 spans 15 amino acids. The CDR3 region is CASSVGVRGSYEQYF. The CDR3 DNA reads TGTGCCAGCAGCGTAGGCGTCAGGGGCTCCTACGAGCAGTACTTC.

Here the CDR3 reads CASSFSSSYEQYF. In nucleotides, the CDR3 is TGTGCCAGCAGTTTCAGTAGTTCCTACGAGCAGTACTTC. V gene TRBV27 combines with J gene TRBJ2-7, with no clear D. Germline V gene lookup returns CDR1 MNHEY and CDR2 SMNVEV (reference sequence). The V end lost 3 bases, the J end lost 1 base, and 7 bases lay between the germline ends. This CDR3 comprises 13 residues.

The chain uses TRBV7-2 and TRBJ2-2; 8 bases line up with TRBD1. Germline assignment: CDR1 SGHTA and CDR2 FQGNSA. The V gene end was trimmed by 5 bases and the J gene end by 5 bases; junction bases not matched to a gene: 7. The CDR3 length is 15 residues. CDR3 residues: CASSPRTGWTGELFF. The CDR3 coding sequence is TGTGCCAGCAGCCCCAGGACAGGGTGGACCGGGGAGCTGTTTTTT.

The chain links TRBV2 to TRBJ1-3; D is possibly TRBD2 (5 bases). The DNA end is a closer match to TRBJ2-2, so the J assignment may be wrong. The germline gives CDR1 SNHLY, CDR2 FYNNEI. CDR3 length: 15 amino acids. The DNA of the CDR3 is TGTGCCAGCAGTGCGAGACCTTGGCGGGCCGGGGAGCTGTTTTTT. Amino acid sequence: CASSARPWRAGELFF.